These 6 T cell receptor beta chains originate from one sample sequenced in a study of OX40 agonist ivuxolimab in advanced cancers. Assay: immunoSEQ multiplex PCR; the TCRdb copy retains only in-frame clones and omits some. The table has more than 35,000 clones, about 89% seen once. The sample consisted of CD4+ or CD8+ T cells sorted from blood, taken in a trial of the OX40 agonist ivuxolimab. Receptor source: an adult with an advanced solid tumor such as melanoma, head and neck, liver or kidney cancer.

This sequence joins TRBV7-9 and TRBJ2-1; D not certain. V shed 4 bases and J shed 9 bases, with 13 bases lying between them. This CDR3 spans 13 amino acids. Germline V gene lookup returns CDR1 SEHNR and CDR2 FQNEAQ (reference sequence). Here the CDR3 reads CASSSLRTGEQFF. Written as DNA, the CDR3 is TGTGCCAGCAGCTCGCTCCGCACCGGTGAGCAGTTCTTC. The variable domain in full, with the rest retrieved from reference TRBV7-9 and TRBJ2-1, is DTGVSQNPRHKITKRGQNVTFRCDPISEHNRLYWYRQTLGQGPEFLTYFQNEAQLEKSRLLSDRFSAERPKGSFSTLEIQRTEQGDSAMYLCASSSLRTGEQFFGPGTRLTVL.

This chain connects TRBV14 to TRBJ2-7, with 7 bases identical to TRBD2. The V gene's germline CDR1 is SGHDN and CDR2 FVKESK. Trimming removed 1 base from V and 4 bases from J; junction bases left unmatched: 1. The CDR3 is 13 residues long. The CDR3 bases are TGTGCCAGCAGCCAAGTAGCGGGTTACGAGCAGTACTTC. It codes for CASSQVAGYEQYF.

The chain recombines TRBV12-5 with TRBJ2-1, with D possibly matching TRBD2 (5 bases). Germline values: CDR1 LGHNT, CDR2 FRNRAP. This CDR3 has 15 residues. V was cut by 1 base and J by 4 bases, with 11 bases left in between. Written as DNA, the CDR3 is TGTGCTAGTGGTTTGGGCCCCGCGGGTTACAATGAGCAGTTCTTC. Translating gives CASGLGPAGYNEQFF.

V is TRBV4-3 and J is TRBJ2-7; D possibly uses TRBD1 or TRBD2 (5 bases each). CDR3 length: 17 amino acids. V was pared by 0 bases and J by 3 bases, with 18 bases between. CDR1 is LGHNA and CDR2 is YSLEER in the germline V gene. The CDR3 bases are TGCGCCAGCAGCCAAGATCAGAGGGGAACGGGGAACTACGAGCAGTACTTC. Protein sequence: CASSQDQRGTGNYEQYF.

Only one count was recorded for this clone. V is TRBV2 and J is TRBJ1-4, with a tentative D call TRBD1 (5 bases). The CDR3 contains 11 residues. CDR1 and CDR2 (germline): SNHLY, FYNNEI. V was shortened by 6 bases and J by 16 bases, with 15 bases between the two germline ends. The CDR3 nucleotides read TGTGCCAGCAGGGGGACCGCCGAGGCGTTTTTT. Encoded protein: CASRGTAEAFF.

The CDR3 DNA follows: TGTGCCAGCAGCGCGTTGGACAGTGGCTATGGCTACACCTTC. This sequence encodes CASSALDSGYGYTF. V usage is TRBV9 and J usage is TRBJ1-2; possibly TRBD1 for D (6 bases). Germline V CDR1 and CDR2: SGDLS, YYNGEE. V gave up 3 bases and J gave up 4 bases, with 13 bases separating them. The CDR3 consists of 14 residues. The full variable domain, its missing parts supplied by reference TRBV9 and TRBJ1-2, is DSGVTQTPKHLITATGQRVTLRCSPRSGDLSVYWYQQSLDQGLQFLIQYYNGEERAKGNILERFSAQQFPDLHSELNLSSLELGDSALYFCASSALDSGYGYTFGSGTRLTVV.